The rows below give T cell receptor beta chains drawn from one sample of a study of cytomegalovirus exposure and HLA in healthy donors. Produced via immunoSEQ multiplex PCR; TCRdb's table is partial and in-frame only. Among 90,000 to 140,000 clones, 60% to 85% were seen once, and the ten largest hold around 8.6%. Sequencing was carried out using PBMCs. The receptors originated from a woman aged 40 to 49 in good health and CMV-seropositive. Each CDR3 is given with its conserved first and last residue. A D gene is named only where the DNA matches it firmly. Clone size, where shown, is once, few, many, or a class for clones that have expanded.

d_call	v_call	clone_size	j_call	cdr3_aa	cdr3_nt
.	TRBV5-1	.	TRBJ1-1	CASSTDRMNTEAFF	TGCGCCAGCAGTACCGACAGGATGAACACTGAAGCTTTCTTT
TRBD1	TRBV5-6	.	TRBJ2-5	CASSLEGAGETQYF	TGTGCCAGCAGCTTGGAGGGGGCCGGAGAGACCCAGTACTTC
.	TRBV29-1	.	TRBJ1-1	CSGSHGMNTEAFF	TGCAGCGGTTCACACGGGATGAACACTGAAGCTTTCTTT
TRBD1	TRBV28	.	TRBJ1-5	CASSSTGGRQPQHF	TGTGCCAGCAGTTCAACAGGGGGCAGACAGCCCCAGCATTTT
.	TRBV7-3	.	TRBJ2-5	CASSPSSGRTGETQYF	TGTGCCAGCAGCCCTTCGAGTGGGCGGACGGGGGAGACCCAGTACTTC
.	TRBV5-6	.	TRBJ1-1	CASSLGQKAFF	TGTGCCAGCAGCTTGGGACAGAAAGCTTTCTTT
TRBD2	TRBV28	.	TRBJ2-5	CASRRRGLEGYETQYF	TGTGCCAGCAGGCGAAGGGGACTAGAGGGTTATGAGACCCAGTACTTC
.	TRBV11-1	.	TRBJ2-1	CASSLGGWINSYNEQFF	TGTGCCAGCAGCTTAGGCGGGTGGATAAACTCCTACAATGAGCAGTTCTTC
.	TRBV28	.	TRBJ1-2	CASNPEGEGGYTF	TGTGCCAGCAACCCGGAGGGTGAAGGGGGCTACACCTTC
.	TRBV27	.	TRBJ2-2	CASSLTEAIGELFF	TGTGCCAGCAGTTTAACTGAGGCTATCGGGGAGCTGTTTTTT
.	TRBV18	.	TRBJ2-2	CASSPERLRTGELFF	TGTGCCAGCTCACCCGAGAGGCTCAGAACCGGGGAGCTGTTTTTT
.	TRBV11-3	.	TRBJ2-7	CASSHESSGEQYF	TGTGCCAGCAGCCACGAGTCTTCGGGCGAGCAGTACTTC
.	TRBV10-3	.	TRBJ1-5	CAISEASRNQPQHF	TGTGCCATCAGTGAGGCGAGTCGCAATCAGCCCCAGCATTTT
.	TRBV2	.	TRBJ1-6	CASSEEEGSPLHF	TGTGCCAGCAGTGAGGAAGAGGGTTCACCCCTCCACTTT
.	TRBV5-5	once	TRBJ1-2	CASSLDGGYTF	TGTGCCAGCAGCCTAGACGGTGGCTACACCTTC
.	TRBV11-2	.	TRBJ2-6	CASSLDLVLGSSGANVLTF	TGTGCCAGCAGCTTAGATCTCGTTCTGGGCAGCTCTGGGGCCAACGTCCTGACTTTC
.	TRBV11-2	.	TRBJ2-7	CASSRFDRTYEQYF	TGTGCCAGCAGCCGATTCGACAGGACCTACGAGCAGTACTTC
.	TRBV18	.	TRBJ1-4	CASSEQFLGEKLFF	TGTGCCAGCTCAGAACAGTTCCTCGGTGAAAAACTGTTTTTT
.	TRBV18	few	TRBJ1-4	CASSPGQPNEKLFF	TGTGCCAGCTCACCGGGACAACCTAATGAAAAACTGTTTTTT
.	TRBV27	.	TRBJ2-2	CASKRSRGTGELFF	TGTGCCAGCAAGAGATCGCGCGGAACCGGGGAGCTGTTTTTT
TRBD2	TRBV6-6	few	TRBJ2-7	CASKREGSGPHEQYF	TGTGCCAGCAAGCGGGAGGGTTCAGGGCCCCACGAGCAGTACTTC
TRBD2	TRBV7-8	.	TRBJ2-5	CASRRAGAQETQYF	TGTGCCAGCCGGCGAGCGGGGGCACAAGAGACCCAGTACTTC
.	TRBV7-3	.	TRBJ2-7	CASSPSDSRSSYEQYF	TGTGCCAGCAGCCCCTCCGACAGCCGATCCTCCTACGAGCAGTACTTC
.	TRBV4-1	.	TRBJ1-6	CASSRGDSPLHF	TGCGCCAGCAGCCGGGGAGATTCACCCCTCCACTTT
TRBD1	TRBV10-1	.	TRBJ2-7	CASRGDSMYEQYF	TGCGCCAGCAGAGGGGACAGCATGTACGAGCAGTACTTC
.	TRBV5-1	.	TRBJ2-3	CASSLDRIPDTQYF	TGCGCCAGCAGCTTGGACAGGATACCAGATACGCAGTATTTT